This TCR beta chain was identified in a study of shared clonotypes between healthy human individuals. Study-wide results and caveats: Larger estimated richness was generally recorded for naive subsets relative to memory subsets.

DNA at 150 to 200 ng, 25,000 to 35,000 T cell genomes, went into sorted-subset replicate PCRs. The method was immunoSEQ multiplex PCR; TCRdb's version includes in-frame clones alone and lacks a portion of them. Among around 2.5 million clones listed, approximately 93% were seen once. Concerning this clone: What it recognizes is unknown.

V lost 5 bases to trimming and J lost 3 bases; unmatched junction nucleotides: 5. Germline CDR1 SGHTA, CDR2 FQGTGA. CDR3 length equals 15 residues. The gene calls are TRBV7-3 and TRBJ2-7, with 12 bases matching TRBD2. This sequence was found in a man aged 18-30 years in good health. Some clones in this sample may be carry-over from other donors' samples. Sequencing used naive CD4+ T cells from PBMCs. Subset described: CD45RA+ positively selected. CDR3 in amino acids: CASSRRTSGIYEQYF. The CDR3 nucleotides read TGTGCCAGCAGCCGTCGGACTAGCGGGATCTACGAGCAGTACTTC.